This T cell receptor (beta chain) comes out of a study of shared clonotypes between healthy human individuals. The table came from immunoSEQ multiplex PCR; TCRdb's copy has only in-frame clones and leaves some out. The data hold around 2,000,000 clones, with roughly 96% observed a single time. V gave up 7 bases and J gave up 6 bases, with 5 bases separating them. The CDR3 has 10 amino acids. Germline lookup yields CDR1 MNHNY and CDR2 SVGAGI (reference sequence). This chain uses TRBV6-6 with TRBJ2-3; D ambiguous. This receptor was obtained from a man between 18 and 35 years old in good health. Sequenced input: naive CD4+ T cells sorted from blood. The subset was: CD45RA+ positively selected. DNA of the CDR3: TGTGCCAGCAAAGGGGATACGCAGTATTTT. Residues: CASKGDTQYF.